This passage covers 18 T cell receptor beta chains from one sample sequenced in a study of cytomegalovirus exposure and HLA in healthy donors. The data were produced by immunoSEQ multiplex PCR, yet TCRdb's version contains in-frame clones alone and is incomplete. The sample carries around 60,000 clones, almost 97% recorded once. Sequencing input: PBMCs. Receptor source: a woman aged 18 to 35 in good health and CMV-seronegative.

V gene TRBV25-1 combines with J gene TRBJ1-4; tentatively, D is TRBD1 (6 bases). CDR3 length equals 13 residues. V lost 7 bases, J lost 3 bases, and 9 bases lay in between. CDR1 MGHDK and CDR2 SYGVNS come from the germline V gene. For the CDR3, the DNA is TGTGCCAGCACGGGACAATCTAATGAAAAACTGTTTTTT. Its translation is CASTGQSNEKLFF.

This chain uses TRBV5-1 with TRBJ1-6; 7 bases align to TRBD1. Germline loops: CDR1 SGHRS, CDR2 YFSETQ. This CDR3 spans 15 amino acids. V was pared by 4 bases and J by 5 bases, with 6 bases of the junction left unmatched. The CDR3 spells CASSARQGDNSPLHF. In nucleotides, the CDR3 is TGCGCCAGCAGCGCCCGACAGGGAGATAATTCACCCCTCCACTTT.

This chain uses TRBV18 with TRBJ2-3; 10 bases align to TRBD1. The CDR3 loop spans 17 amino acids. The V gene end was trimmed by 2 bases and the J gene end by 4 bases; junction bases not matched to a gene: 9. Germline V gene data show CDR1 as KGHSH and CDR2 as LQKENI. The CDR3 DNA reads TGTGCCAGCTCACCAATCGTGGGAGGACAGGGGGCAGATACGCAGTATTTT. Its protein is CASSPIVGGQGADTQYF.

The chain links TRBV4-1 to TRBJ2-5; TRBD2 is a possible D gene (6 bases). This CDR3 is 18 amino acids long. CDR1 and CDR2 from the germline V gene are MGHRA and YSYEKL. The V end was cut by 4 bases, the J end by 2 bases, with 23 bases between. The CDR3 loop is CASSLQPGLGVWQETQYF. For the CDR3, the DNA is TGCGCCAGCAGCCTCCAACCGGGACTTGGGGTGTGGCAAGAGACCCAGTACTTC.

This chain uses TRBV19 with TRBJ2-7; D is ambiguous. CDR3 size: 14 residues. With 6 bases removed from V and 6 bases from J, the gap between germline ends came to 18 bases. The germline CDR1 and CDR2 sequences are LNHDA and SQIVND (reference sequence). The CDR3 loop is CASSQSAPTSEQYF. CDR3 nucleotides: TGTGCCAGTAGCCAAAGCGCACCCACCTCCGAGCAGTACTTC.

This chain links TRBV9 with TRBJ2-7; 8 nucleotides match TRBD1. The V gene end was trimmed by 0 bases and the J gene end by 7 bases; junction bases not matched to a gene: 9. The CDR3 has 15 amino acids. From germline, CDR1 is SGDLS and CDR2 YYNGEE. CDR3 protein: CASSVGGQAYVEQYF. The CDR3 nucleotides read TGTGCCAGCAGCGTAGGGGGACAGGCCTACGTGGAGCAGTACTTC.

The J gene is TRBJ1-1, the V gene TRBV9; a weak D match, TRBD1 (6 bases). Deletions cut 2 bases from V and 2 bases from J, with 7 bases between. CDR1 SGDLS and CDR2 YYNGEE come from the germline V gene. The CDR3 has 13 amino acids. The CDR3 spells CASSVGANTEAFF. The CDR3, as DNA: TGTGCCAGCAGCGTGGGGGCCAACACTGAAGCTTTCTTT. Looking up the rest from reference TRBV9 and TRBJ1-1 gives the full variable domain: DSGVTQTPKHLITATGQRVTLRCSPRSGDLSVYWYQQSLDQGLQFLIQYYNGEERAKGNILERFSAQQFPDLHSELNLSSLELGDSALYFCASSVGANTEAFFGQGTRLTVV.

This chain links TRBV15 with TRBJ1-5, with D unresolved. Trimming took 8 bases from V and 3 from J, leaving 11 bases between them. CDR3 length: 13 amino acids. The germline CDR1 and CDR2 sequences are LNHNV and YYDKDF (reference sequence). CDR3 region: CATPRGYNQPQHF. The DNA of the CDR3 is TGTGCCACCCCACGGGGTTACAATCAGCCCCAGCATTTT.

The rearrangement uses TRBV7-2 and TRBJ2-1; 9 bases fit TRBD2. The germline V gene has CDR1 SGHTA and CDR2 FQGNSA. The CDR3 spans 18 residues. Trimming cost V 4 bases and J 0 bases; bases outside gene matches: 10. The DNA for the CDR3 is TGTGCCAGCAGCTCCCAGCGGGGGGCCGGGGGCTCCTACAATGAGCAGTTCTTC. Translation: CASSSQRGAGGSYNEQFF. Complete variable domain (other parts from reference TRBV7-2 and TRBJ2-1): GAGVSQSPSNKVTEKGKDVELRCDPISGHTALYWYRQSLGQGLEFLIYFQGNSAPDKSGLPSDRFSAERTGGSVSTLTIQRTQQEDSAVYLCASSSQRGAGGSYNEQFFGPGTRLTVL.

V is TRBV11-2 and J is TRBJ2-7; D is unclear. Trimming stripped 7 bases from V and 0 bases from J, with 10 bases between. The CDR3 has 13 residues. Germline V gives CDR1 SGHAT, CDR2 FQNNGV. The CDR3 sequence is CASTPSSSYEQYF. The CDR3 DNA is TGTGCCAGCACCCCATCTAGCTCCTACGAGCAGTACTTC.

This sequence joins TRBV5-6 and TRBJ1-2; D is possibly TRBD1 (6 bases). Per germline, CDR1 SGHDT and CDR2 YYEEEE. The length of the CDR3 is 14 residues. V was cut by 5 bases and J by 4 bases, with 15 bases left in between. CDR3 nucleotides: TGTGCCAGCAGTGAGGGGGACACCATCTATGGCTACACCTTC. Its protein product is CASSEGDTIYGYTF.

The CDR3 bases are TGTGCCAGCAGTGCTACCGGGACAGGGATACACGAGCAGTACTTC. Translation gives CASSATGTGIHEQYF. The V call is TRBV27, the J call TRBJ2-7; 9 positions match TRBD1. The CDR3 consists of 15 residues. From germline, CDR1 is MNHEY and CDR2 SMNVEV (reference sequence). J gave up 5 bases and V 5 bases, and 10 bases lay outside the gene matches.

The chain carries TRBV6-1 and TRBJ2-7; D not certain. The V end was cut by 0 bases, the J end by 2 bases, with 8 bases between. The length of the CDR3 is 14 residues. Germline CDR1 reads MNHNS; CDR2 reads SASEGT. The CDR3 coding sequence is TGTGCCAGCAGTGAAGCAAAACTGACCTACGAGCAGTACTTC. Its translation is CASSEAKLTYEQYF.

The chain joins TRBV5-1 to TRBJ1-1; perhaps TRBD1 as D (5 bases). Per the germline V gene, CDR1 is SGHRS and CDR2 is YFSETQ. The length of the CDR3 is 15 residues. The germline V and J ends were trimmed by 6 bases and 4 bases, with 19 bases remaining between them. DNA of the CDR3: TGCGCCAGCAACCGGCGCGGGGGAGTGTTCACTGAAGCTTTCTTT. Residues: CASNRRGGVFTEAFF.

V gene TRBV28 combines with J gene TRBJ1-4, with a possible D match to TRBD1 (6 bases). V gave up 1 base and J gave up 7 bases, with 19 bases separating them. Looked up from germline, CDR1 is MDHEN and CDR2 is SYDVKM. The CDR3 extends over 17 amino acids. The CDR3 DNA follows: TGTGCCAGCAGTTTATTAGGGGGGGGCAGGGGCGGTGAAAAACTGTTTTTT. Protein sequence: CASSLLGGGRGGEKLFF.

The V gene is TRBV7-8, the J gene TRBJ1-5, with D uncertain. V was clipped by 7 bases and J by 2 bases, with 12 bases between them. Germline V lookup: CDR1 SGHVS, CDR2 FQNEAQ. This CDR3 contains 14 residues. CDR3 bases: TGTGCCAGCACTCCCGTCCGGGGCAATCAGCCCCAGCATTTT. This translates into CASTPVRGNQPQHF.

The rearrangement links TRBV19 to TRBJ2-5, with 11 bases fitting TRBD1. From germline, CDR1 is LNHDA and CDR2 SQIVND (reference sequence). Losses at the gene ends were 3 bases for V and 5 bases for J; bases not matched to a gene: 2. This CDR3 region has 14 residues. Written as DNA, the CDR3 is TGTGCCAGTAGTATCCGGACAGGGGGCGAGACCCAGTACTTC. This sequence encodes CASSIRTGGETQYF.

This chain uses TRBV29-1 with TRBJ2-1, with 14 bases aligning to TRBD2. V gave up 4 bases and J gave up 3 bases; unmatched junction bases: 11. Germline CDR1 reads SQVTM; CDR2 reads ANQGSEA. The CDR3 is 18 amino acids. The CDR3 DNA reads as TGCAGCGTTGGGGGACTAGCGGGAGCCTCCAACTACTACAATGAGCAGTTCTTC. It codes for CSVGGLAGASNYYNEQFF.